This entry lists 19 T cell receptor beta chains sequenced from one sample in a study of blood T cell repertoires in COVID-19. This table comes from immunoSEQ multiplex PCR, and its TCRdb copy is limited to in-frame clones, with some not included. The sample contains 110,000 to 150,000 clones, about 89% of which appear only once. Sequencing was done on a sample of PBMCs or T cells enriched from blood (not recorded which). The receptors come from a man between 60 and 75 years old who had recovered from COVID-19.

This clone was counted a single time. The chain joins TRBV6-5 to TRBJ2-1, with 8 bases identical to TRBD2. V shed 8 bases and J 5 bases; nucleotides not matched to a gene: 8. CDR1 and CDR2 from the germline V gene are MNHEY and SVGAGI. This CDR3 is 14 amino acids long. The chain's CDR3 is CASSSSGLNNEQFF. The CDR3 DNA is TGTGCCAGCTCTTCTAGCGGGCTTAACAATGAGCAGTTCTTC.

CDR3 sequence reads: CASRDQGSGNTIYF. In DNA, the CDR3 is TGTGCCAGCAGAGACCAGGGGAGCGGAAACACCATATATTTT. The chain uses TRBV6-5 and TRBJ1-3, with D possibly TRBD1 on 6 matching bases. Germline V gene data show CDR1 as MNHEY and CDR2 as SVGAGI. V lost 6 bases and J 4 bases, leaving 13 bases between the germline ends. This CDR3 comprises 14 residues.

This clone appeared a few times. This rearrangement joins TRBV27 to TRBJ1-6, with a tentative D call TRBD1 (6 bases). Germline V gives CDR1 MNHEY, CDR2 SMNVEV (reference sequence). The CDR3 covers 19 residues. With 0 bases removed from V and 7 bases from J, the gap between germline ends came to 22 bases. Written as DNA, the CDR3 is TGTGCCAGCAGTTTATCCCCCCCCGGGACAAGTGTCCGGAATTCACCCCTCCACTTT. It yields the protein CASSLSPPGTSVRNSPLHF.

The chain links TRBV5-4 to TRBJ2-7, with TRBD1 identical over 7 bases. Unmatched junction bases numbered 1, after V lost 1 base and J lost 3 bases. The CDR3 extends over 13 amino acids. Germline V gene sequence: CDR1 SGHNT, CDR2 YYREEE (reference sequence). CDR3 nucleotide sequence: TGTGCCAGCAGCTTGAACAGGGGCTACGAGCAGTACTTC. As protein: CASSLNRGYEQYF.

V usage is TRBV5-4 and J usage is TRBJ2-3; TRBD2 might be the D (6 bases). V dropped 3 bases and J dropped 5 bases, with 10 bases sitting between them. Germline CDR1 SGHNT, CDR2 YYREEE (reference sequence). This CDR3 is built from 13 residues. CDR3 DNA sequence: TGTGCCAGCAGCTATAGCGGACTAGATACGCAGTATTTT. Amino acids: CASSYSGLDTQYF. The full variable domain, completed using reference TRBV5-4 and TRBJ2-3, is ETGVTQSPTHLIKTRGQQVTLRCSSQSGHNTVSWYQQALGQGPQFIFQYYREEENGRGNFPPRFSGLQFPNYSSELNVNALELDDSALYLCASSYSGLDTQYFGPGTRLTVL.

The chain employs TRBV5-1 and TRBJ1-2; 7 positions agree with TRBD1. The CDR3 length is 14 residues. The J segment lost 3 bases and the V segment lost 1 base, leaving 3 bases of the junction unmatched. Germline V gene data show CDR1 as SGHRS and CDR2 as YFSETQ. The CDR3 loop is CASSLTGDDYGYTF. The CDR3 region has the DNA TGCGCCAGCAGCTTGACAGGGGACGACTATGGCTACACCTTC. Complete variable domain (other parts from reference TRBV5-1 and TRBJ1-2): KAGVTQTPRYLIKTRGQQVTLSCSPISGHRSVSWYQQTPGQGLQFLFEYFSETQRNKGNFPGRFSGRQFSNSRSEMNVSTLELGDSALYLCASSLTGDDYGYTFGSGTRLTVV.

This clone came up a few times. This rearrangement joins TRBV18 to TRBJ1-2, with D perhaps matching TRBD1 (5 bases). Trimming cost V 5 bases and J 3 bases, with 16 bases left between them. Germline loops: CDR1 KGHSH, CDR2 LQKENI. The CDR3 covers 15 residues. CDR3 DNA: TGTGCCAGCTCAACCCTTCTTAGGGGTGACTATGGCTACACCTTC. It specifies CASSTLLRGDYGYTF.

The chain employs TRBV2 and TRBJ2-6; a possible D gene is TRBD2 (6 bases). V shed 6 bases and J shed 2 bases, with 11 bases lying between them. Germline loops: CDR1 SNHLY, CDR2 FYNNEI. The CDR3 sequence is 15 residues long. The CDR3 nucleotides are TGTGCCAGCAGCGGGGGACTGGCTGGGGCCAACGTCCTGACTTTC. Its translation: CASSGGLAGANVLTF. The complete variable domain, with remaining parts taken from reference TRBV2 and TRBJ2-6, reads EPEVTQTPSHQVTQMGQEVILRCVPISNHLYFYWYRQILGQKVEFLVSFYNNEISEKSEIFDDQFSVERPDGSNFTLKIRSTKLEDSAMYFCASSGGLAGANVLTFGAGSRLTVL.

V gene TRBV30 combines with J gene TRBJ2-3, with 10 bases matching TRBD1. This CDR3 has 14 amino acids. J lost 6 bases, V lost 1 base, and 4 bases had no gene match. Per germline, CDR1 GTSNPN and CDR2 SVGIG (reference sequence). CDR3 in DNA: TGTGCCTGGAGTGGAGACAGGGGGCAGGATACGCAGTATTTT. It encodes CAWSGDRGQDTQYF.

CDR3 residues: CASSQEVGADTQYF. Written as DNA, the CDR3 is TGCGCCAGCAGCCAAGAAGTGGGAGCAGATACGCAGTATTTT. V and J are TRBV4-1 and TRBJ2-3, with D possibly matching TRBD2 (5 bases). Germline V gene data show CDR1 as MGHRA and CDR2 as YSYEKL. The CDR3 is made up of 14 amino acids. V lost 0 bases and J 4 bases, leaving 8 bases between the germline ends.

The chain uses TRBV6-1 and TRBJ2-7; 8 positions match TRBD1. The CDR3 loop spans 14 amino acids. V was clipped by 3 bases and J by 6 bases; unmatched bases: 7. Per germline, CDR1 MNHNS and CDR2 SASEGT. The CDR3 bases are TGTGCCAGCAGTGACCGGACAGGGTATGGCGAGCAGTACTTC. Its translation: CASSDRTGYGEQYF.

V is TRBV15 and J is TRBJ2-1; tentative D call: TRBD2 (6 bases). The CDR3 runs to 13 residues. V was cut by 5 bases and J by 7 bases, with 12 bases left in between. CDR1 and CDR2 from the germline V gene are LNHNV and YYDKDF (reference sequence). The DNA of the CDR3 is TGTGCCACCAGCTTGCACCGGGGGAATGAGCAGTTCTTC. Its translation: CATSLHRGNEQFF.

The V call is TRBV5-6, the J call TRBJ1-4; TRBD1 is a possible D gene (5 bases). This CDR3 comprises 16 residues. Trimming took off 6 bases at V and 5 bases at J, with 20 bases between the two ends. Germline V gene data show CDR1 as SGHDT and CDR2 as YYEEEE. The CDR3 loop reads CASTVEGQGRNEKLFF. The CDR3 DNA sequence: TGTGCCAGCACCGTGGAGGGGCAGGGACGGAATGAAAAACTGTTTTTT.

The genes are TRBV27 and TRBJ1-5; 9 bases map to TRBD1. V dropped 4 bases and J dropped 5; count of bases not matched to a gene: 3. There are 14 residues in the CDR3. Germline assignment: CDR1 MNHEY and CDR2 SMNVEV (reference sequence). DNA of the CDR3: TGTGCCAGCAGTTCCGGGACAGGGTATCAGCCCCAGCATTTT. Translation: CASSSGTGYQPQHF.

This clone was detected once. The V and J genes are TRBV28 and TRBJ1-1; 7 bases are shared with TRBD1. In germline, CDR1 is MDHEN, CDR2 SYDVKM. Trimming took 6 bases from V and 5 from J; bases not matched to a gene: 12. The CDR3 totals 15 residues. The CDR3 coding sequence is TGTGCCAGCAGCCTCACACGAGGCAGGGGGACTGAAGCTTTCTTT. Its translation: CASSLTRGRGTEAFF.

The chain recombines TRBV5-1 with TRBJ1-2; 12 nucleotides match TRBD1. Trimming took 7 bases from V and 4 from J; bases not matched to a gene: 5. The germline CDR1 and CDR2 sequences are SGHRS and YFSETQ. The CDR3 runs to 14 residues. CDR3 residues: CASQGQGAGYGYTF. The CDR3 nucleotides are TGCGCCAGCCAGGGACAGGGGGCTGGCTATGGCTACACCTTC.

This clone was counted a single time. The rearrangement uses TRBV7-2 and TRBJ2-7; the match to TRBD2 covers 8 bases. Germline values: CDR1 SGHTA, CDR2 FQGNSA. This CDR3 comprises 15 residues. V shed 5 bases, J shed 7 bases, and the junction held 13 bases outside the gene matches. The CDR3 loop reads CASSRLAGGWWEQYF. The CDR3 region has the DNA TGTGCCAGCAGCCGGCTGGCGGGAGGATGGTGGGAGCAGTACTTC.

This chain uses TRBV10-3 with TRBJ1-2; 10 bases match TRBD1. Germline CDR1 ENHRY, CDR2 SYGVKD. Losses at the gene ends were 6 bases for V and 2 bases for J; bases not matched to a gene: 6. The CDR3 loop spans 15 amino acids. The CDR3 DNA follows: TGTGCCATCAGCCCTCGGGGACAGGGGAACTATGGCTACACCTTC. Translated: CAISPRGQGNYGYTF.

The chain couples TRBV27 to TRBJ2-5; possibly TRBD2 for D (7 bases). Germline CDR1 MNHEY, CDR2 SMNVEV (reference sequence). There are 16 residues in the CDR3. The V gene lost 6 bases and the J gene lost 5 bases, with 22 bases spanning the gap. CDR3 sequence: CASSKEGGAVRETQYF. The CDR3 bases are TGTGCCAGCAGCAAAGAGGGGGGGGCGGTCAGGGAGACCCAGTACTTC.